This T cell receptor beta chain appears in the sequencing data of a study of T cells after yellow fever vaccination. The CDR3 consists of 15 residues. The V segment lost 5 bases and the J segment 7 bases; nucleotides outside the gene matches: 12. Production of TCR cDNA was by 5'RACE template switching, which also added a universal primer site and UMIs. TCRdb reanalysed the 5' RACE reads using MiXCR and keeps one entry per CDR3 protein. The sample yields around 250,000 distinct CDR3 sequences, around 5.2% seen once. This TCR was sampled from a young man who received the YFV17D yellow fever vaccine. This sequence joins TRBV12-3 or TRBV12-4 and TRBJ1-2; 8 bases are shared with TRBD1. The source was CD4+ T cells sorted from PBMCs, collected on the day of the yellow fever booster vaccination. Here the CDR3 reads CASSPGQGDDGGYTF. In DNA, the CDR3 is TGTGCCAGCAGTCCTGGACAGGGAGATGATGGTGGCTACACCTTC.